Sequencing of this TCR beta chain was carried out in a study of cytomegalovirus exposure and HLA in healthy donors. This CDR3 region has 15 residues. Germline values: CDR1 SNHLY, CDR2 FYNNEI. Trimming removed 7 bases at V and 5 bases at J, with 20 bases between. Study-level results: Later, an analysis showed that TCR beta chains associated with HLA were more clonally expanded than others that were equally common. Reported findings show TCR beta sequences accurately forecast HLA-A and HLA-B alleles in most subjects.

A remark on this clone: The antigen is unknown.

The primer mix had 60 Vbeta and 13 Jbeta primers. Using immunoSEQ multiplex PCR, the repertoire was profiled, and TCRdb retains in-frame clones only, with some absent. The sample comprises over 95,000 clones, around three quarters of which are singletons, and about 2% rests with the top ten. Material: PBMCs. This TCR derives from a human donor in good health. This chain connects TRBV2 to TRBJ2-5, with D possibly matching TRBD2 (7 bases). The CDR3, as DNA: TGTGCCAGCAAATTGGGGACTACCCAGGGGGAGACCCAGTACTTC. Translation gives CASKLGTTQGETQYF.